A selection of T cell receptor beta chains follows, all from one sample in a study of T cell responses to AZD1222 COVID-19 vaccine. Clones were read by immunoSEQ multiplex PCR, and TCRdb kept only the in-frame ones, dropping some. The data hold about 150,000 clones, with about nine tenths observed a single time. Source: peripheral blood, taken on day 0 of AZD1222 vaccination. The receptors stem from an adult in good health. CDR3s include the opening cysteine and the closing phenylalanine or tryptophan. Each record gives: D gene, clone size, J gene, V gene, CDR3 protein, CDR3 DNA. The D gene is left open where the match is weak. Clone size is shown for a subset of rows, as once, few, many or a class of expanded clone.

D gene: TRBD2
clone size: .
J gene: TRBJ2-7
V gene: TRBV19
CDR3 protein: CASSGGGLAVSYEQYF
CDR3 DNA: TGTGCCAGTAGTGGAGGTGGGCTAGCGGTTTCCTACGAGCAGTACTTC

D gene: .
clone size: .
J gene: TRBJ1-2
V gene: TRBV7-8
CDR3 protein: CASSLVGLEDGYTF
CDR3 DNA: TGTGCCAGCAGCTTAGTAGGCCTCGAAGATGGCTACACCTTC

D gene: .
clone size: .
J gene: TRBJ2-1
V gene: TRBV6-6
CDR3 protein: CASSYGLTPVHNEQFF
CDR3 DNA: TGTGCCAGCAGTTACGGGCTCACCCCGGTGCACAATGAGCAGTTCTTC

D gene: .
clone size: .
J gene: TRBJ2-2
V gene: TRBV29-1
CDR3 protein: CSVGDTGELFF
CDR3 DNA: TGCAGCGTTGGGGACACCGGGGAGCTGTTTTTT

D gene: .
clone size: once
J gene: TRBJ2-3
V gene: TRBV3-1/TRBV3-2
CDR3 protein: CASSQTFDTQYF
CDR3 DNA: TGTGCCAGCAGCCAAACTTTTGATACGCAGTATTTT

D gene: TRBD1
clone size: .
J gene: TRBJ2-5
V gene: TRBV7-9
CDR3 protein: CASSLGGQGLETQYF
CDR3 DNA: TGTGCCAGCAGCCTAGGGGGACAGGGGTTGGAGACCCAGTACTTC

D gene: .
clone size: .
J gene: TRBJ2-7
V gene: TRBV12-3/TRBV12-4
CDR3 protein: CASTRDTGYEQYF
CDR3 DNA: TGTGCCAGCACTCGGGACACGGGATACGAGCAGTACTTC

D gene: .
clone size: once
J gene: TRBJ1-3
V gene: TRBV6-1
CDR3 protein: CASSPRTAGNTIYF
CDR3 DNA: TGTGCCAGCAGTCCTCGAACCGCTGGAAACACCATATATTTT

D gene: TRBD1
clone size: .
J gene: TRBJ2-3
V gene: TRBV19
CDR3 protein: CASSPRTGEKDTQYF
CDR3 DNA: TGTGCCAGTAGTCCCCGGACAGGGGAGAAGGATACGCAGTATTTT

D gene: .
clone size: .
J gene: TRBJ2-5
V gene: TRBV7-2
CDR3 protein: CASSLTGIETQYF
CDR3 DNA: TGTGCCAGCAGCTTAACAGGGATCGAGACCCAGTACTTC

D gene: .
clone size: .
J gene: TRBJ2-7
V gene: TRBV6-5
CDR3 protein: CASNKDSYEQYF
CDR3 DNA: TGTGCCAGCAATAAGGACAGCTACGAGCAGTACTTC

D gene: .
clone size: once
J gene: TRBJ2-7
V gene: TRBV28
CDR3 protein: CASTEASYSSSYEQYF
CDR3 DNA: TGTGCCAGCACTGAGGCATCATATTCTAGCTCCTACGAGCAGTACTTC

D gene: .
clone size: .
J gene: TRBJ1-4
V gene: TRBV28
CDR3 protein: CASSTGRSLNEKLFF
CDR3 DNA: TGTGCCAGCAGTACGGGACGGAGCCTCAATGAAAAACTGTTTTTT

D gene: .
clone size: .
J gene: TRBJ2-7
V gene: TRBV5-1
CDR3 protein: CASSSMTEVVGEQYF
CDR3 DNA: TGCGCCAGCAGCTCCATGACAGAGGTGGTTGGCGAGCAGTACTTC

D gene: .
clone size: .
J gene: TRBJ2-1
V gene: TRBV10-3
CDR3 protein: CAISTKGFYEQFF
CDR3 DNA: TGTGCCATCAGTACGAAGGGATTCTATGAGCAGTTCTTC

D gene: TRBD1
clone size: .
J gene: TRBJ1-5
V gene: TRBV7-9
CDR3 protein: CASSLGQGRGQPQHF
CDR3 DNA: TGTGCCAGCAGCTTAGGACAGGGAAGGGGTCAGCCCCAGCATTTT

D gene: .
clone size: .
J gene: TRBJ1-5
V gene: TRBV7-9
CDR3 protein: CASSLDSSNQPQHF
CDR3 DNA: TGTGCCAGCAGCTTAGACAGCAGCAATCAGCCCCAGCATTTT

D gene: TRBD1
clone size: .
J gene: TRBJ2-7
V gene: TRBV2
CDR3 protein: CASSEARRRDRVSYEQYF
CDR3 DNA: TGTGCCAGCAGTGAAGCAAGGCGTAGGGACAGGGTCTCCTACGAGCAGTACTTC

D gene: .
clone size: .
J gene: TRBJ2-7
V gene: TRBV30
CDR3 protein: CAWSSGPLHEQYF
CDR3 DNA: TGTGCCTGGAGTTCGGGGCCCCTACACGAGCAGTACTTC

D gene: TRBD2
clone size: .
J gene: TRBJ2-7
V gene: TRBV7-2
CDR3 protein: CASSFGLAGGFKYF
CDR3 DNA: TGTGCCAGCAGCTTTGGACTAGCGGGAGGCTTCAAGTACTTC

D gene: .
clone size: .
J gene: TRBJ1-3
V gene: TRBV7-9
CDR3 protein: CASSLLFGNTIYF
CDR3 DNA: TGTGCCAGCAGCCTCCTATTTGGAAACACCATATATTTT

D gene: .
clone size: .
J gene: TRBJ1-1
V gene: TRBV6-6
CDR3 protein: CASSYSWQQAFF
CDR3 DNA: TGTGCCAGCAGTTACTCGTGGCAGCAAGCTTTCTTT

D gene: .
clone size: .
J gene: TRBJ2-7
V gene: TRBV27
CDR3 protein: CASSLGGTLSDEQYF
CDR3 DNA: TGTGCCAGCAGTTTAGGGGGCACCCTTTCGGACGAGCAGTACTTC

D gene: .
clone size: .
J gene: TRBJ1-6
V gene: TRBV5-1
CDR3 protein: CASSPGAGNNSPLHF
CDR3 DNA: TGCGCCAGCAGCCCGGGGGCGGGAAATAATTCACCCCTCCACTTT

D gene: .
clone size: .
J gene: TRBJ2-3
V gene: TRBV6-1
CDR3 protein: CASSEARTIRNTDTQYF
CDR3 DNA: TGTGCCAGCAGTGAAGCGAGGACTATTCGGAACACAGATACGCAGTATTTT

D gene: .
clone size: .
J gene: TRBJ2-4
V gene: TRBV2
CDR3 protein: CASTGTGATKNIQYF
CDR3 DNA: TGTGCCAGCACGGGCACGGGGGCGACCAAAAACATTCAGTACTTC

D gene: TRBD1
clone size: once
J gene: TRBJ2-6
V gene: TRBV7-3
CDR3 protein: CASSFSPGQGVLAGANVLTF
CDR3 DNA: TGTGCCAGCAGCTTTTCTCCGGGACAGGGAGTGCTCGCTGGGGCCAACGTCCTGACTTTC

D gene: .
clone size: .
J gene: TRBJ2-1
V gene: TRBV28
CDR3 protein: CASSSLGTGYNEQFF
CDR3 DNA: TGTGCCAGCAGTTCACTGGGGACGGGGTACAATGAGCAGTTCTTC

D gene: .
clone size: few
J gene: TRBJ1-5
V gene: TRBV6-5
CDR3 protein: CASGRGGYSNQPQHF
CDR3 DNA: TGTGCCAGCGGACGTGGGGGATATAGCAATCAGCCCCAGCATTTT

D gene: .
clone size: .
J gene: TRBJ2-4
V gene: TRBV3-1/TRBV3-2
CDR3 protein: CASSELETNIQYF
CDR3 DNA: TGTGCCAGCAGCGAACTAGAGACGAACATTCAGTACTTC

D gene: .
clone size: .
J gene: TRBJ1-5
V gene: TRBV30
CDR3 protein: CAWSVNVGGPQPQHF
CDR3 DNA: TGTGCCTGGAGTGTAAATGTGGGGGGGCCACAGCCCCAGCATTTT

D gene: .
clone size: .
J gene: TRBJ1-2
V gene: TRBV5-4
CDR3 protein: CASRPHWGRGRLGGYTF
CDR3 DNA: TGTGCCAGCAGACCTCACTGGGGCAGGGGTCGACTAGGGGGCTACACCTTC

D gene: .
clone size: .
J gene: TRBJ1-1
V gene: TRBV19
CDR3 protein: CASSTPAGEAFF
CDR3 DNA: TGTGCCAGTAGTACCCCGGCAGGGGAAGCTTTCTTT

D gene: TRBD2
clone size: .
J gene: TRBJ2-5
V gene: TRBV7-8
CDR3 protein: CASSPNSGRKETQYF
CDR3 DNA: TGTGCCAGCAGCCCTAATAGCGGGAGGAAAGAGACCCAGTACTTC

D gene: .
clone size: .
J gene: TRBJ1-1
V gene: TRBV19
CDR3 protein: CASSIDPGDEAFF
CDR3 DNA: TGTGCCAGTAGTATAGATCCGGGGGATGAAGCTTTCTTT

D gene: .
clone size: .
J gene: TRBJ1-2
V gene: TRBV28
CDR3 protein: CASSSPDSPQANYGYTF
CDR3 DNA: TGTGCCAGCAGTTCCCCAGACAGTCCACAAGCTAACTATGGCTACACCTTC

D gene: TRBD2
clone size: .
J gene: TRBJ2-1
V gene: TRBV3-1/TRBV3-2
CDR3 protein: CASSRLAGGSSEQFF
CDR3 DNA: TGTGCCAGCAGCCGACTAGCGGGAGGATCTAGTGAGCAGTTCTTC

D gene: .
clone size: .
J gene: TRBJ2-7
V gene: TRBV4-1
CDR3 protein: CASSQDHGALYEQYF
CDR3 DNA: TGCGCCAGCAGCCAAGATCACGGGGCGCTTTACGAGCAGTACTTC

D gene: .
clone size: once
J gene: TRBJ1-2
V gene: TRBV2
CDR3 protein: CASSVRAANYGYTF
CDR3 DNA: TGTGCCAGCAGTGTGCGGGCCGCTAACTATGGCTACACCTTC

D gene: .
clone size: once
J gene: TRBJ1-1
V gene: TRBV28
CDR3 protein: CASSFRGGSTEAFF
CDR3 DNA: TGTGCCAGCAGTTTCCGGGGCGGATCCACTGAAGCTTTCTTT

D gene: TRBD1
clone size: .
J gene: TRBJ1-2
V gene: TRBV2
CDR3 protein: CASSEMDRGRTF
CDR3 DNA: TGTGCCAGCAGTGAGATGGACAGGGGCCGCACCTTC

D gene: TRBD2
clone size: .
J gene: TRBJ2-1
V gene: TRBV11-2
CDR3 protein: CASSSGLAGGNEQFF
CDR3 DNA: TGTGCCAGCAGCTCGGGACTAGCGGGGGGGAATGAGCAGTTCTTC

D gene: .
clone size: once
J gene: TRBJ2-5
V gene: TRBV6-2/TRBV6-3
CDR3 protein: CASSWGGVGQPQETQYF
CDR3 DNA: TGTGCCAGCAGTTGGGGGGGAGTCGGACAGCCTCAAGAGACCCAGTACTTC

D gene: .
clone size: .
J gene: TRBJ2-5
V gene: TRBV19
CDR3 protein: CASSTDRGQETQYF
CDR3 DNA: TGTGCCAGTAGCACGGACCGTGGGCAAGAGACCCAGTACTTC

D gene: .
clone size: once
J gene: TRBJ1-2
V gene: TRBV5-1
CDR3 protein: CASSFRGAGSNYGYTF
CDR3 DNA: TGCGCCAGCAGCTTTAGGGGCGCAGGATCCAACTATGGCTACACCTTC

D gene: .
clone size: .
J gene: TRBJ1-2
V gene: TRBV7-9
CDR3 protein: CASSSPIINYGYTF
CDR3 DNA: TGTGCCAGCAGCTCCCCCATAATTAACTATGGCTACACCTTC

D gene: .
clone size: .
J gene: TRBJ2-3
V gene: TRBV19
CDR3 protein: CASSIGGVVTDTQYF
CDR3 DNA: TGTGCCAGTAGTATCGGTGGGGTTGTCACAGATACGCAGTATTTT

D gene: .
clone size: .
J gene: TRBJ1-2
V gene: TRBV28
CDR3 protein: CASSQIFYGYTF
CDR3 DNA: TGTGCCAGCAGCCAAATATTCTATGGCTACACCTTC

D gene: .
clone size: .
J gene: TRBJ1-1
V gene: TRBV5-4
CDR3 protein: CASSLVVGTEAFF
CDR3 DNA: TGTGCCAGCAGCTTGGTAGTGGGAACTGAAGCTTTCTTT

D gene: .
clone size: .
J gene: TRBJ2-2
V gene: TRBV5-1
CDR3 protein: CASSFGLTGELFF
CDR3 DNA: TGCGCCAGCAGCTTTGGTCTCACCGGGGAGCTGTTTTTT

D gene: TRBD1
clone size: .
J gene: TRBJ1-4
V gene: TRBV30
CDR3 protein: CAWSPGTATYSANEKLFF
CDR3 DNA: TGTGCCTGGAGCCCCGGGACAGCTACATATAGTGCTAATGAAAAACTGTTTTTT

D gene: TRBD1
clone size: .
J gene: TRBJ2-5
V gene: TRBV19
CDR3 protein: CASSPRQGAKTQYF
CDR3 DNA: TGTGCCAGTAGTCCGCGACAGGGGGCGAAGACCCAGTACTTC

D gene: .
clone size: .
J gene: TRBJ1-2
V gene: TRBV12-3/TRBV12-4
CDR3 protein: CASSRDRIYGYTF
CDR3 DNA: TGTGCCAGCAGCCGAGACCGTATCTATGGCTACACCTTC

D gene: .
clone size: .
J gene: TRBJ1-2
V gene: TRBV5-1
CDR3 protein: CASSPGGNYGYTF
CDR3 DNA: TGCGCCAGCAGCCCGGGGGGCAACTATGGCTACACCTTC